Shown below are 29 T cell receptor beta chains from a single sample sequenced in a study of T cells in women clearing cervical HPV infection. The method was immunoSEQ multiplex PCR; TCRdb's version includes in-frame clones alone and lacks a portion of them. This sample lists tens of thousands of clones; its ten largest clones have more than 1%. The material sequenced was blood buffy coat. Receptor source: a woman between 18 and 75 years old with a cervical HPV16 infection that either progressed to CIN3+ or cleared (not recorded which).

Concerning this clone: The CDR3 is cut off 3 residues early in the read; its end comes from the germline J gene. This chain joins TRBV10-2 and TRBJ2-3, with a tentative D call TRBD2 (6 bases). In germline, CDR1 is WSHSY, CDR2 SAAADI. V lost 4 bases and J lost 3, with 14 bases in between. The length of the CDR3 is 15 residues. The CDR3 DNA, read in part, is TGCGCCAGCAGTGTACCGGGACTTAAAACAGATACG. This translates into CASSVPGLKTDT. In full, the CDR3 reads CASSVPGLKTDTQYF.

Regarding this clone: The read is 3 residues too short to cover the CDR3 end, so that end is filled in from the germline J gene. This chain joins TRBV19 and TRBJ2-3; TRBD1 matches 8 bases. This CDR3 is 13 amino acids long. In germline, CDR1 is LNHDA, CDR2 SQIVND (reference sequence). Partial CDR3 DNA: TGTGCCAGTAGGGACAGGGCCCATCAGCCG. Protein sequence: CASRDRAHQP. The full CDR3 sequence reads CASRDRAHQPQYF.

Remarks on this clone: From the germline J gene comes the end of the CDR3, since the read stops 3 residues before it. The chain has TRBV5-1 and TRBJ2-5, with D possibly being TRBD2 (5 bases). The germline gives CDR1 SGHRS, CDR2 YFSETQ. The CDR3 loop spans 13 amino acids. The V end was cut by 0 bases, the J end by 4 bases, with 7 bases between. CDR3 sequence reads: CASSLDRGETQYF. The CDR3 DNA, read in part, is TGCGCCAGCAGCTTGGATCGGGGAGAGACC.

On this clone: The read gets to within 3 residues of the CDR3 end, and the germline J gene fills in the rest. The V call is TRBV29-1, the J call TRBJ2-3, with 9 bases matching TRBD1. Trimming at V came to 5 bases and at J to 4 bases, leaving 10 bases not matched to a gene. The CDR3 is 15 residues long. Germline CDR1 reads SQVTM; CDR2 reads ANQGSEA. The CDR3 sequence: CSVSSGTGSSDTQYF. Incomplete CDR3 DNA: TGCAGCGTTTCCTCCGGGACAGGGTCGTCAGATACG.

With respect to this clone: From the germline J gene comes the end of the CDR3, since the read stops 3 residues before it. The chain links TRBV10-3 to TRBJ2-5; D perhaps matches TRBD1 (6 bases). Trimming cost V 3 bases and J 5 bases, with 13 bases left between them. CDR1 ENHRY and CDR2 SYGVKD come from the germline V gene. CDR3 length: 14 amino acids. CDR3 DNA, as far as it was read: TGTGCCATCAGTGACCCAGGGGTAGGGGAGACC. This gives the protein CAISDPGVGET. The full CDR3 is CAISDPGVGETQYF.

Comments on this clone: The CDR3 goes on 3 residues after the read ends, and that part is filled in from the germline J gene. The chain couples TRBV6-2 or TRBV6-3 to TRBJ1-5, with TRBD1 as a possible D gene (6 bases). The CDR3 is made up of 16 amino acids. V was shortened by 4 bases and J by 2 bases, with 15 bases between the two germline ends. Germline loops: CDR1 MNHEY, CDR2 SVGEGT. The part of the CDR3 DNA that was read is TGTGCCAGCAGTTCCTTTGGGGGGGCCGGCAATCAGCCC. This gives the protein CASSSFGGAGNQP. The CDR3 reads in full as CASSSFGGAGNQPQHF.

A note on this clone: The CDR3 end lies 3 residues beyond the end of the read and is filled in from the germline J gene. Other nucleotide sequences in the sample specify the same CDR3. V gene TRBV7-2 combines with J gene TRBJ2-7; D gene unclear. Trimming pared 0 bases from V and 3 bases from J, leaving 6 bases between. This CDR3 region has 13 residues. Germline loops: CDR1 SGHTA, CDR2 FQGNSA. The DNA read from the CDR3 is TGTGCCAGCAGCTTAGCGTACAGCTACGAG. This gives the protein CASSLAYSYE. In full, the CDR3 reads CASSLAYSYEQYF.

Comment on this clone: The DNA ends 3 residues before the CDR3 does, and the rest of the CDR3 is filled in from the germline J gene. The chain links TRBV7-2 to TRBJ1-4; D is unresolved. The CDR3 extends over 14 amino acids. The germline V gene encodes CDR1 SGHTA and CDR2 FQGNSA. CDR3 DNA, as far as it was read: TGTGCCAGCAGCCCCATGTTGGCAGGACTTAGA. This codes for CASSPMLAGLR. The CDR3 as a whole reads CASSPMLAGLRLFF.

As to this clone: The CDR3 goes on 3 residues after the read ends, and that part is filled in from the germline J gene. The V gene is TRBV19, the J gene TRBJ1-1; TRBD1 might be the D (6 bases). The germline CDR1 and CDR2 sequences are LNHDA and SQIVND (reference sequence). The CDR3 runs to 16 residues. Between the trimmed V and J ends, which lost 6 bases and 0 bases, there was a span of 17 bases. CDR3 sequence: CASRATLQGLNTEAFF. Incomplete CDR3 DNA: TGTGCCAGTAGGGCCACCCTACAGGGATTGAACACTGAA.

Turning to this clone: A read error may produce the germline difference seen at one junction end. The CDR3 DNA, read in part, is TGTGCCGGGAGCAGTCGCGCGGACACTGAA. This codes for CAGSSRADTE. From start to end, the CDR3 is CAGSSRADTEAFF. The chain joins TRBV30 to TRBJ1-1; D not certain. Read coverage stops 3 residues before the CDR3 terminus; the germline J gene supplies the remainder. Looked up from germline, CDR1 is GTSNPN and CDR2 is SVGIG (reference sequence). The CDR3 loop spans 13 amino acids.

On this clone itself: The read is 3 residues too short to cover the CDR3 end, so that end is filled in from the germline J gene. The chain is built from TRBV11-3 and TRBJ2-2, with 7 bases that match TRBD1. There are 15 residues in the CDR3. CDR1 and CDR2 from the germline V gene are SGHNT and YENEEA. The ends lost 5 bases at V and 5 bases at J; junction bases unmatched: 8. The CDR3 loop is CASSHRDSGTGELFF. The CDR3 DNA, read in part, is TGTGCCAGCAGCCACCGGGACAGCGGAACCGGGGAG.

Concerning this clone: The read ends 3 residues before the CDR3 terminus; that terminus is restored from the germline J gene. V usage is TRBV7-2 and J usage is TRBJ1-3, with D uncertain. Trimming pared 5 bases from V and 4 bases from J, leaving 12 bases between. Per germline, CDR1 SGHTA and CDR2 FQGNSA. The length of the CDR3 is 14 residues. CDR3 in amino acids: CASSPGSRGNTIYF. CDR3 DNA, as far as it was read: TGTGCCAGCAGCCCGGGGAGTCGCGGAAACACC. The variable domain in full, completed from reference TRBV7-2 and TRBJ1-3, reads GAGVSQSPSNKVTEKGKDVELRCDPISGHTALYWYRQSLGQGLEFLIYFQGNSAPDKSGLPSDRFSAERTGGSVSTLTIQRTQQEDSAVYLCASSPGSRGNTIYFGEGSWLTVV.

CDR3 DNA, as far as it was read: TGTGCCAGCAGTGAAGGGGACAGGGTACCCGGGGCCAACGTC. Translated: CASSEGDRVPGANV. The complete CDR3 reads CASSEGDRVPGANVLTF. V usage is TRBV6-1 and J usage is TRBJ2-6, with 9 bases that match TRBD1. The read terminates 3 residues ahead of where the CDR3 ends, so the germline J gene completes it. V trimming: 1 base; J trimming: 4 bases; junction bases outside the gene matches: 5. The CDR3 is 17 amino acids. Looked up from germline, CDR1 is MNHNS and CDR2 is SASEGT.

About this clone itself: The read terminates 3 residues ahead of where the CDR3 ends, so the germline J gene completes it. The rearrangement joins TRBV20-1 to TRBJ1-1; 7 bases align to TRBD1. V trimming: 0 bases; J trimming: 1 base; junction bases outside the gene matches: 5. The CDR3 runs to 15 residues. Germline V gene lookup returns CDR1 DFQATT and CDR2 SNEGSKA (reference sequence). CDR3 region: CSARESGTANTEAFF. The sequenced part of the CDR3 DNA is TGCAGTGCTAGAGAAAGCGGGACAGCGAACACTGAA.

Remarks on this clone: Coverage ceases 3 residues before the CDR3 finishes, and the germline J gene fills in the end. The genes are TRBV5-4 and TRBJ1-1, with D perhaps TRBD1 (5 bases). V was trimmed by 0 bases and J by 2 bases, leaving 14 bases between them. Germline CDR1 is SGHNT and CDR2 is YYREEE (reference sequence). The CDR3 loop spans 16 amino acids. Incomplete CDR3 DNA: TGTGCCAGCAGCTTGGTAGAGTACAGGAAAAACACTGAA. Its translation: CASSLVEYRKNTE. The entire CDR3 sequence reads CASSLVEYRKNTEAFF.

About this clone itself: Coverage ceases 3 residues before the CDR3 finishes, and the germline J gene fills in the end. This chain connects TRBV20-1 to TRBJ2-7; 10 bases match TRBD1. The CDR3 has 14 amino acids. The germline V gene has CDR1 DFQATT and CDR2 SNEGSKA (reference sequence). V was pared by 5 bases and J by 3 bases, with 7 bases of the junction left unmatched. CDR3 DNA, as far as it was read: TGCAGTGCTGCCTCCGGGACAGGGGACTACGAG. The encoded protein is CSAASGTGDYE. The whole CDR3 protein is CSAASGTGDYEQYF.

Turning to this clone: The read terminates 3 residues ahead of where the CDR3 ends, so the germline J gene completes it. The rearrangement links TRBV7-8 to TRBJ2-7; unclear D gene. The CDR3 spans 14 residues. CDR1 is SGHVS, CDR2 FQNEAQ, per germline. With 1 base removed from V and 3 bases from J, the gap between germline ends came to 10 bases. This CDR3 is CASSLGQTYYEQYF. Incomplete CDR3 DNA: TGTGCCAGCAGCTTAGGCCAAACCTACTACGAG.

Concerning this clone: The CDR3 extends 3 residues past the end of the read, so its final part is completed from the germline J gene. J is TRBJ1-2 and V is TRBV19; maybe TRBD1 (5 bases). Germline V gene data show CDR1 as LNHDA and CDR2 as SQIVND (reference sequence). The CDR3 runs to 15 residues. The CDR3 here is CASSLGGVQGDTYTF. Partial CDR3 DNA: TGTGCCAGCTCATTAGGAGGGGTGCAGGGAGATACC.

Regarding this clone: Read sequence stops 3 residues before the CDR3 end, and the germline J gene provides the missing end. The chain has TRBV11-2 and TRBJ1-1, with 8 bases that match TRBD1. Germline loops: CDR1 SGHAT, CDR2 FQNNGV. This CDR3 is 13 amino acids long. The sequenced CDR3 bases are TGTGCCAGCAGCCCCAGACAGGGGTTCGGA. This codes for CASSPRQGFG. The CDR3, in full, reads CASSPRQGFGAFF.

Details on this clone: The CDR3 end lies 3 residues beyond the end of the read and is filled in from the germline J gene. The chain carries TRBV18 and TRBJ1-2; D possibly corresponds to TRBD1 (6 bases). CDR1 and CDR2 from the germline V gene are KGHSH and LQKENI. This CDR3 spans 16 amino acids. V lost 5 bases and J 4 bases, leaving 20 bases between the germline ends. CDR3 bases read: TGTGCCAGCTCAGCGAGAGCCACAGGGAAGGGCTATGGC. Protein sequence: CASSARATGKGYG. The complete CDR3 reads CASSARATGKGYGYTF.

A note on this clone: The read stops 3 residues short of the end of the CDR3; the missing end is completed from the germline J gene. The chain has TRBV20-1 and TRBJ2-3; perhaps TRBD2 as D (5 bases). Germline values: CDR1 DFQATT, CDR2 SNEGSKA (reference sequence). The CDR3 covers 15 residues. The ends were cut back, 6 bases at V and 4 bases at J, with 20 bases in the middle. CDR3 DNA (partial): TGCAGTGCCCTAGGGCCCTCTAGCTCCCCAGATACG. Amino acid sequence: CSALGPSSSPDT. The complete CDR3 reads CSALGPSSSPDTQYF.

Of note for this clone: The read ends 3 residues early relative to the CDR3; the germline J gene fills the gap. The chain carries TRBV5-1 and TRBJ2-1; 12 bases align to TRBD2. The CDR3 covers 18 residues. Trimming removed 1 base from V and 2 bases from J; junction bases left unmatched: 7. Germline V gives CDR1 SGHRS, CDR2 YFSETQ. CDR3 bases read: TGCGCCAGCAGCTTGAGTCTAGCGGGAGGGAACCCCTACAATGAG. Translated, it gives CASSLSLAGGNPYNE. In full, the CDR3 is CASSLSLAGGNPYNEQFF.

The CDR3 reads CASSLLRVEGTDTQYF. CDR3 bases read: TGCGCCAGCAGCTTGCTCAGGGTGGAGGGCACAGATACG. The chain couples TRBV5-1 to TRBJ2-3; D is possibly TRBD1 or TRBD2 (5 bases each). The CDR3 is cut off 3 residues early in the read; its end comes from the germline J gene. Trimming pared 1 base from V and 1 base from J, leaving 13 bases between. CDR1 is SGHRS, CDR2 YFSETQ, per germline. This CDR3 contains 16 residues.

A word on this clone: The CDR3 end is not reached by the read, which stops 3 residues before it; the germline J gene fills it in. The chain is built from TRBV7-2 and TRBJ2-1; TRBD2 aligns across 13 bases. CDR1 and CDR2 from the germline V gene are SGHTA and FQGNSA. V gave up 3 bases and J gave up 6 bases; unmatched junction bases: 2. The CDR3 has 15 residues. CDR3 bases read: TGTGCCAGCAGCTTCCGGACTAGCGGGAGCAATGAG. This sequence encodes CASSFRTSGSNE. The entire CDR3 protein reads CASSFRTSGSNEQFF.

CDR3 amino acids: CASRRDREETQYF. The DNA read from the CDR3 is TGTGCCAGCCGCCGGGACAGGGAGGAGACC. The rearrangement joins TRBV2 to TRBJ2-5; the match to TRBD1 covers 9 bases. With the read ending 3 residues before the CDR3 end, the germline J gene is used to fill in that end. In germline, CDR1 is SNHLY, CDR2 FYNNEI. The CDR3 loop spans 13 amino acids. Losses at the gene ends were 8 bases for V and 5 bases for J; bases not matched to a gene: 6.

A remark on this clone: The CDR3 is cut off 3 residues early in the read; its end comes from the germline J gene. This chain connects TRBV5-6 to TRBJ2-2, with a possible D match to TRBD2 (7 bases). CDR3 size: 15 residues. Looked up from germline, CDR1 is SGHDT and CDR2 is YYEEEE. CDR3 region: CASSRGALSNEKLFF. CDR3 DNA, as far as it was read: TGTGCCAGCAGCCGGGGGGCGCTGAGTAATGAAAAG.

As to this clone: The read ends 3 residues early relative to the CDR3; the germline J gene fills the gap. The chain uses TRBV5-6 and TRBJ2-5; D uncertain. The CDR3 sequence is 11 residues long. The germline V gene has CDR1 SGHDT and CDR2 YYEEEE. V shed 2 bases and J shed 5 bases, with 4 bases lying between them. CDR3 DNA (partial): TGTGCCAGCAGCTTCCGGGAGACC. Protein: CASSFRET. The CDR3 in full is CASSFRETQYF.

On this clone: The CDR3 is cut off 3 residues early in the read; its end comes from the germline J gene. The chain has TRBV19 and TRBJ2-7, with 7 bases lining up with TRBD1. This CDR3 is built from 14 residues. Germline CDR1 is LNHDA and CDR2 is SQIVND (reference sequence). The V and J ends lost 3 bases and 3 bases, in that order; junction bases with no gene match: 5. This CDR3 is CASSITQGDYEQYF. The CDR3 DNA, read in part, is TGTGCCAGTAGTATTACCCAGGGGGACTACGAG.

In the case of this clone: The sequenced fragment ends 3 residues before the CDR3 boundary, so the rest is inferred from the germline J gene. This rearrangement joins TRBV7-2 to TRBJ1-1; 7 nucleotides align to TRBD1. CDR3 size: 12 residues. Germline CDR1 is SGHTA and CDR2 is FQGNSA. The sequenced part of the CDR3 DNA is TGTGCCAGCAGCTTAGCAACAGGGGCG. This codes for CASSLATGA. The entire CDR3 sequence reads CASSLATGAAFF.